The text below deals with one T cell receptor (beta chain). Its antigen is unidentified. Germline V gene lookup returns CDR1 GTSNPN and CDR2 SVGIG (reference sequence). V shed 0 bases and J shed 7 bases, with 7 bases lying between them. This CDR3 has 12 residues. These data belong to a study of early T cells in non-severe SARS-CoV-2 infection. Across the whole study: The sequenced material was bulk RNA from unsorted whole blood, and its chains were unpaired.

Notes on the study in general: CD4 and private specificities were missed by VDJdb matching, which favored anti-spike CD8 responses.

Researchers attached unique molecular identifiers to individual cDNA molecules. TCRdb re-derived calls from the 5' RACE reads in MiXCR, one entry per CDR3 protein. The table lists tens of thousands of distinct CDR3 sequences, about 5.7% of them singletons. The chain recombines TRBV30 with TRBJ2-1; D call uncertain. The sequenced material came from whole blood. The receptor was isolated from an adult who was a healthcare worker with PCR-confirmed SARS-CoV-2 infection or an uninfected control (not recorded which). The CDR3 sequence is CAWSVSPNEQFF. Written as DNA, the CDR3 is TGTGCCTGGAGTGTCAGCCCTAATGAGCAGTTCTTC.